This T cell receptor (beta chain) was captured in a study of human T cells and chemical hapten exposure. Germline V gene data show CDR1 as DFQATT and CDR2 as SNEGSKA (reference sequence). This CDR3 contains 11 residues. The V gene lost 3 bases and the J gene lost 3 bases, with 5 bases spanning the gap. Time point described: patch test 1, 2 weeks after DPC sensitization. The treatment: therapeutic diphenylcyclopropenone sensitization with weekly scalp DPC. General study results and limits: There was no change with DPC sensitization in TCRs above 1 in 1000 frequency.

This clonotype showed up many times. Its specificity is not known. Individual cDNA molecules received unique molecular identifiers in the library. In the source study's methods: Per sample, the median was around 100,000 TCRs, with values from roughly 23,000 to 700,000. TCRdb re-derived calls from the RACE reads in MiXCR, one entry per CDR3 protein. TCRdb assigned the V and J calls; the authors' analysis was not used. The sample lists around 380,000 distinct CDR3 sequences, about 4.4% seen once, with over 2% in the top ten. The sequence was collected from a woman aged 45 to 65 with alopecia areata. Some clones in this sample may be carry-over from other donors' samples. The rearrangement uses TRBV20-1 and TRBJ1-1, with D unclear. The sequencing used whole blood, collected in connection with sensitization to the hapten diphenylcyclopropenone (DPC). Here the CDR3 reads CSARTDTEAFF. For the CDR3, the DNA is TGCAGTGCTAGGACTGACACTGAAGCTTTCTTT.